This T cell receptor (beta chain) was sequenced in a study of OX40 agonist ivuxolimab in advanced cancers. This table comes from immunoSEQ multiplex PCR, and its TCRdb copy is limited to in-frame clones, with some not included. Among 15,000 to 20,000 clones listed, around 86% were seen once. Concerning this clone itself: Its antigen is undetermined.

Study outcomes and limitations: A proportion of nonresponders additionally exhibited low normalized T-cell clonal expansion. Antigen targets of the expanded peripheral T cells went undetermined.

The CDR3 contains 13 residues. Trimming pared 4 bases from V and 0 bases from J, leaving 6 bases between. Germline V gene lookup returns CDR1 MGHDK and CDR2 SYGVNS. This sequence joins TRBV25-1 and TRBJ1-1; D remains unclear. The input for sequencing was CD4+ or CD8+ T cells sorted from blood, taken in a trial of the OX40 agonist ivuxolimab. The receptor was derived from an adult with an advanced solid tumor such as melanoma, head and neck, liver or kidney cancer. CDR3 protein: CASSVAVNTEAFF. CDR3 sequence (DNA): TGTGCCAGCAGTGTGGCGGTGAACACTGAAGCTTTCTTT.